Here is one T cell receptor beta chain with its context. What it recognizes is unknown. The data belong to a study of beta chain features in type 1 diabetes. Study-wide findings and caveats: Patients with Type 1 diabetes showed moderately but significantly shorter TCRB CDR3s in all four CD4+ subsets. Patients' naive, central memory and Treg TCRB repertoires seemed closer to one another than those of healthy donors.

V lost 4 bases, J lost 1 base, and 5 bases stayed unmatched. The CDR3 consists of 16 residues. CDR1 and CDR2 (germline): MGHRA, YSYEKL. Central memory, naive, regulatory and stem cell-like memory CD4+ cells were sorted by CD45RO/CCR7/CD25/CD127/CD95/CD27. Expressed TCRB transcripts were sequenced because the entire RNA isolate underwent reverse transcription. Here immunoSEQ multiplex PCR was the method, and the copy in TCRdb shows in-frame clones only, minus some. Among some 350,000 clones, 9.6% were seen once, and the ten largest hold about 0.6%. Sequenced input: central memory CD4+ T cells from blood. The origin of this receptor is a man aged 25-40 years with type 1 diabetes. The genes are TRBV4-1 and TRBJ2-3, with 10 bases that match TRBD1. CDR3 nucleotide sequence: TGCGCCAGCAGCCGGGACAGGGGAATGGGCACAGATACGCAGTATTTT. It translates to CASSRDRGMGTDTQYF.